These 13 T cell receptor beta chains were all obtained from the same sample, sequenced in a study of blood T cell repertoires in COVID-19. Produced via immunoSEQ multiplex PCR; TCRdb's table is partial and in-frame only. Among some 64,000 clones, 79% were seen once, and the ten largest hold roughly 6.3%. Sequencing input: peripheral blood. The receptors stem from a woman aged 60-70 years with acute or convalescent COVID-19.

The J gene is TRBJ2-3, the V gene TRBV27, with D perhaps TRBD2 (5 bases). V gave up 4 bases and J gave up 0 bases, with 17 bases separating them. Germline assignment: CDR1 MNHEY and CDR2 SMNVEV (reference sequence). The length of the CDR3 is 17 residues. The CDR3 here is CASSSHSLRTSTDTQYF. The CDR3 nucleotides are TGTGCCAGCAGTTCCCACTCCCTTCGGACTAGCACAGATACGCAGTATTTT.

The chain carries TRBV20-1 and TRBJ2-3; D unresolved. The germline V gene has CDR1 DFQATT and CDR2 SNEGSKA (reference sequence). V was clipped by 3 bases and J by 6 bases, with 10 bases between them. This CDR3 has 12 residues. The DNA of the CDR3 is TGCAGTGCTAGTGGGCCTTCCGATACGCAGTATTTT. Its translation: CSASGPSDTQYF.

This clone occurred a few times. The chain combines TRBV12-3 or TRBV12-4 with TRBJ2-5, with D perhaps TRBD1 (6 bases). The CDR3 totals 13 residues. V was clipped by 3 bases and J by 4 bases, with 9 bases between them. CDR3 bases: TGTGCCAGCAGTTTCGGACAGTCAGAGACCCAGTACTTC. Amino acids: CASSFGQSETQYF.

The genes are TRBV5-1 and TRBJ1-5; TRBD1 might be the D (5 bases). V gave up 4 bases and J gave up 3 bases, with 17 bases separating them. The length of the CDR3 is 16 residues. CDR1 is SGHRS, CDR2 YFSETQ, per germline. CDR3 sequence: CASSLLGGEYNQPQHF. Written as DNA, the CDR3 is TGCGCCAGCAGCCTCTTAGGAGGGGAATACAATCAGCCCCAGCATTTT.

This chain links TRBV15 with TRBJ1-3; D may be TRBD1 (5 bases). The germline V gene encodes CDR1 LNHNV and CDR2 YYDKDF (reference sequence). This CDR3 has 18 residues. Between the trimmed V and J ends, which lost 4 bases and 0 bases, there was a span of 19 bases. DNA of the CDR3: TGTGCCACCAGCAAAGCCTTAGAGACAGACAGCTCTGGAAACACCATATATTTT. Translated: CATSKALETDSSGNTIYF. Filled out from reference TRBV15 and TRBJ1-3, the complete variable domain reads DAMVIQNPRYQVTQFGKPVTLSCSQTLNHNVMYWYQQKSSQAPKLLFHYYDKDFNNEADTPDNFQSRRPNTSFCFLDIRSPGLGDTAMYLCATSKALETDSSGNTIYFGEGSWLTVV.

The V call is TRBV4-2, the J call TRBJ2-7; 9 bases align to TRBD2. Trimming at V came to 4 bases and at J to 6 bases, leaving 4 bases not matched to a gene. CDR3 length: 13 residues. CDR1 and CDR2 from the germline V gene are LGHNA and YNFKEQ. The CDR3 bases are TGTGCCAGCAGCCTTGGCGGGGGGGCCGAGCAGTACTTC. This gives the protein CASSLGGGAEQYF.

The chain employs TRBV11-3 and TRBJ2-3; 8 positions match TRBD2. Trimming at V came to 5 bases and at J to 4 bases, leaving 5 bases not matched to a gene. The CDR3 is 14 residues long. CDR1 and CDR2 from the germline V gene are SGHNT and YENEEA. CDR3 bases: TGTGCCAGCAGCCCTACTAGCGGCTCAGATACGCAGTATTTT. Residues: CASSPTSGSDTQYF. Full variable domain (missing parts from reference TRBV11-3 and TRBJ2-3): EAGVVQSPRYKIIEKKQPVAFWCNPISGHNTLYWYLQNLGQGPELLIRYENEEAVDDSQLPKDRFSAERLKGVDSTLKIQPAELGDSAVYLCASSPTSGSDTQYFGPGTRLTVL.

The chain has TRBV4-1 and TRBJ1-1, with D perhaps matching TRBD1 (6 bases). The CDR3 contains 15 residues. Between the trimmed V and J ends, which lost 0 bases and 2 bases, there was a span of 10 bases. Germline CDR1 reads MGHRA; CDR2 reads YSYEKL. CDR3 protein: CASSQDIRGNTEAFF. The CDR3 nucleotides read TGCGCCAGCAGCCAAGATATCAGGGGTAACACTGAAGCTTTCTTT.

The chain joins TRBV3-1 (or the pseudogene TRBV3-2) to TRBJ2-1, with 10 bases that match TRBD2. Germline V gene lookup returns CDR1 LGHDT and CDR2 YNNKEL (reference sequence). The CDR3 contains 17 residues. V gave up 4 bases and J gave up 3 bases; unmatched junction bases: 9. The CDR3 region has the DNA TGTGCCAGCAGCCCCTCCTTAGCGGGGGGTAACTACAATGAGCAGTTCTTC. This sequence encodes CASSPSLAGGNYNEQFF.

The CDR3 DNA is TGTGCCAGTAGTGGGGGGTCTTGGTCTGGCTACACCTTC. Its translation: CASSGGSWSGYTF. V and J are TRBV28 and TRBJ1-2, with a tentative D call TRBD1 (5 bases). Germline V CDR1 and CDR2: MDHEN, SYDVKM. V lost 9 bases to trimming and J lost 7 bases, with 18 bases between them. The CDR3 is 13 amino acids.

J is TRBJ2-7 and V is TRBV6-4, with 9 bases identical to TRBD2. V lost 6 bases, J lost 5 bases, and 11 bases stayed unmatched. This CDR3 has 15 residues. CDR1 is MRHNA, CDR2 SNTAGT, per germline. As DNA, the CDR3 is TGTGCCAGCAGCCTCGAGGTAGCGGGGGTTCACGAGCAGTACTTC. Amino acid sequence: CASSLEVAGVHEQYF.

The V call is TRBV7-3, the J call TRBJ1-5; D gene unclear. V was trimmed by 2 bases and J by 3 bases, leaving 8 bases between them. Germline V gene sequence: CDR1 SGHTA, CDR2 FQGTGA. CDR3 length equals 14 residues. As DNA, the CDR3 is TGTGCCAGCAGCTTAGACGGACTCAATCAGCCCCAGCATTTT. Protein sequence: CASSLDGLNQPQHF.

V and J are TRBV12-3 or TRBV12-4 and TRBJ1-1, with a weak D call TRBD1 (5 bases). The V and J ends lost 6 bases and 2 bases respectively, with 10 bases between them. The CDR3 extends over 13 amino acids. For the CDR3, the DNA is TGTGCCAGCAGCGGACACGGAAACACTGAAGCTTTCTTT. Translated: CASSGHGNTEAFF.